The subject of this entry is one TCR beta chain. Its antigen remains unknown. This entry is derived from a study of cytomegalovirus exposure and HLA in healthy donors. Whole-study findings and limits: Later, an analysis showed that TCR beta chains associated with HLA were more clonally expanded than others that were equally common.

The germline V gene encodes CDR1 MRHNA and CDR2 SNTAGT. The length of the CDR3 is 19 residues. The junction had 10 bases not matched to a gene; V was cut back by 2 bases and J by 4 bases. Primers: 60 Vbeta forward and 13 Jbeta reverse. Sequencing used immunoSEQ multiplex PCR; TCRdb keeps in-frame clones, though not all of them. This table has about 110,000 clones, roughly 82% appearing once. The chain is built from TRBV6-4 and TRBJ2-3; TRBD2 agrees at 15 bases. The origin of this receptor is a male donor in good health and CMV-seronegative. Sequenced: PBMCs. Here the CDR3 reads CASSDDGLAGGSGADTQYF. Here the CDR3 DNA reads TGTGCCAGCAGTGACGACGGACTAGCGGGAGGGAGTGGCGCAGATACGCAGTATTTT.